Listed here are 26 T cell receptor beta chains from one sample, sequenced in a study of blood T cell repertoires in COVID-19. Only in-frame clones appear in the TCRdb table, and some are missing; sequencing was by immunoSEQ multiplex PCR. The sample yields 400,000 to 500,000 clones, 70% to 90% seen once. The sample consisted of peripheral blood. All receptors come from a woman in her 30s with active or convalescent COVID-19.

The gene calls are TRBV19 and TRBJ2-1; 10 nucleotides align to TRBD2. The CDR3 covers 16 residues. The germline V gene has CDR1 LNHDA and CDR2 SQIVND (reference sequence). With 6 bases clipped from V and 7 bases from J, the junction kept 12 bases outside the gene matches. CDR3 sequence reads: CASRKESGGAGNEQFF. CDR3 nucleotide sequence: TGTGCCAGTAGAAAGGAAAGCGGGGGGGCTGGTAATGAGCAGTTCTTC.

The V call is TRBV5-4, the J call TRBJ1-4; D may be TRBD1 (6 bases). Germline CDR1 reads SGHNT; CDR2 reads YYREEE (reference sequence). Trimming shortened V by 4 bases and J by 8 bases, and 15 bases separated the two germline ends. The CDR3 contains 14 residues. CDR3 protein: CASSPSGAGEKLFF. CDR3 bases: TGTGCCAGCAGCCCCTCAGGGGCCGGGGAAAAACTGTTTTTT. The full variable domain, completed using reference TRBV5-4 and TRBJ1-4, is ETGVTQSPTHLIKTRGQQVTLRCSSQSGHNTVSWYQQALGQGPQFIFQYYREEENGRGNFPPRFSGLQFPNYSSELNVNALELDDSALYLCASSPSGAGEKLFFGSGTQLSVL.

The rearrangement links TRBV9 to TRBJ2-3; TRBD2 aligns across 10 bases. The V segment lost 3 bases and the J segment 1 base; nucleotides outside the gene matches: 11. The CDR3 consists of 18 residues. Germline V gene lookup returns CDR1 SGDLS and CDR2 YYNGEE. The CDR3, as DNA: TGTGCCAGCAGCGCGATACTAGCGGGACAGTTTCGCACAGATACGCAGTATTTT. It translates to CASSAILAGQFRTDTQYF.

V usage is TRBV19 and J usage is TRBJ1-2, with D tentatively TRBD1 (5 bases). This CDR3 has 13 amino acids. Trimming removed 3 bases from V and 7 bases from J, with 12 bases in between. CDR1 is LNHDA and CDR2 is SQIVND in the germline V gene (reference sequence). The CDR3 protein is CASSISGMRGYTF. DNA of the CDR3: TGTGCCAGTAGTATTTCAGGGATGCGTGGCTACACCTTC.

This clone has just one count. The chain links TRBV6-1 to TRBJ2-3; 7 positions agree with TRBD2. Germline V gene sequence: CDR1 MNHNS, CDR2 SASEGT. The V gene end was trimmed by 3 bases and the J gene end by 6 bases; junction bases not matched to a gene: 6. The CDR3 is made up of 14 amino acids. DNA for the CDR3: TGTGCCAGCAGTGACGGGGGGAGGGGTGATACGCAGTATTTT. Translation gives CASSDGGRGDTQYF.

The chain combines TRBV18 with TRBJ2-7; D unresolved. Germline V gene sequence: CDR1 KGHSH, CDR2 LQKENI. The CDR3 is 13 residues long. V lost 3 bases and J lost 3, with 9 bases in between. CDR3: CASSPSRYYEQYF. The CDR3 coding sequence is TGTGCCAGCTCACCGTCACGGTACTACGAGCAGTACTTC.

A single count supports this clone. The chain is built from TRBV7-6 and TRBJ2-3, with 10 positions matching TRBD2. There are 21 residues in the CDR3. CDR1 and CDR2 (germline): SGHVS, FNYEAQ. After removal of 5 bases from V and 0 bases from J, the junction contained 20 bases not matched to a gene. The CDR3 sequence: CASSPSITVAGGHVSTDTQYF. DNA of the CDR3: TGTGCCAGCAGCCCCTCGATCACGGTAGCGGGGGGCCACGTTAGCACAGATACGCAGTATTTT.

The chain links TRBV10-2 to TRBJ1-6; D unclear. The germline gives CDR1 WSHSY, CDR2 SAAADI. V shed 4 bases and J shed 0 bases, with 10 bases lying between them. This CDR3 has 16 residues. Here the CDR3 DNA reads TGCGCCAGCAGTGGACTCATGAGCTCCTATAATTCACCCCTCCACTTT. The encoded protein is CASSGLMSSYNSPLHF.

The chain carries TRBV27 and TRBJ1-2, with D uncertain. Germline V CDR1 and CDR2: MNHEY, SMNVEV (reference sequence). V was pared by 3 bases and J by 4 bases, with 9 bases between. CDR3 size: 13 residues. The CDR3 DNA follows: TGTGCCAGCAGTTTTCCCGGTGGCTATGGCTACACCTTC. Translation gives CASSFPGGYGYTF.

The chain recombines TRBV21-1 with TRBJ2-7; the table assigns TRBD1, which was not confirmed against the DNA. TRBV21-1 is annotated as a pseudogene. The CDR3 has 17 amino acids. CDR3 in DNA: TGTGCCAGCAGCCCCGCTGTGGCAGGGGGTTTGCTCCACGAGCAGTACTTC. It translates to CASSPAVAGGLLHEQYF.

This chain uses TRBV29-1 with TRBJ2-5, with D possibly being TRBD1 (6 bases). The CDR3 runs to 13 residues. Germline values: CDR1 SQVTM, CDR2 ANQGSEA. V lost 3 bases and J 0 bases, leaving 8 bases between the germline ends. As DNA, the CDR3 is TGCAGCGTTGACCGGGACAACCAAGAGACCCAGTACTTC. Amino acids: CSVDRDNQETQYF.

The rearrangement joins TRBV5-6 to TRBJ1-1; D possibly corresponds to TRBD1 (6 bases). Germline values: CDR1 SGHDT, CDR2 YYEEEE. The CDR3 totals 15 residues. The ends were cut back, 3 bases at V and 6 bases at J, with 18 bases in the middle. The CDR3 DNA reads as TGTGCCAGCAGCTACGACAGGCTCTCCCACGCTGAAGCTTTCTTT. Translating it yields CASSYDRLSHAEAFF.

This clone occurred once. V and J are TRBV7-9 and TRBJ1-1; 11 bases agree with TRBD1. With V trimmed by 5 bases and J by 6 bases, 5 bases remained unmatched. This CDR3 spans 14 amino acids. Germline CDR1 is SEHNR and CDR2 is FQNEAQ (reference sequence). The CDR3 loop is CASSHPGQGAEAFF. For the CDR3, the DNA is TGTGCCAGCAGCCACCCGGGACAGGGGGCTGAAGCTTTCTTT.

The CDR3 reads CASSFRGGGYGYTF. CDR3 coding DNA: TGTGCCAGCAGCTTTCGAGGGGGTGGCTATGGCTACACCTTC. The rearrangement links TRBV7-2 to TRBJ1-2; D may be TRBD1 (6 bases). The V gene's germline CDR1 is SGHTA and CDR2 FQGNSA. V lost 3 bases and J 4 bases, leaving 12 bases between the germline ends. The CDR3 loop spans 14 amino acids.

This chain connects TRBV6-1 to TRBJ1-4; D remains ambiguous. CDR1 MNHNS and CDR2 SASEGT come from the germline V gene. The ends were cut back, 2 bases at V and 8 bases at J, with 12 bases in the middle. CDR3 length: 14 amino acids. The CDR3 loop reads CASSEIRVDEKLFF. In DNA form, the CDR3 reads TGTGCCAGCAGTGAAATTCGGGTCGACGAAAAACTGTTTTTT.

This rearrangement joins TRBV11-2 to TRBJ2-1; D is possibly TRBD1 (6 bases). The CDR3 is made up of 13 amino acids. The germline CDR1 and CDR2 sequences are SGHAT and FQNNGV. V lost 5 bases, J lost 9 bases, and 14 bases lay in between. CDR3 in amino acids: CASSRTTGSEQFF. The DNA for the CDR3 is TGTGCCAGCAGCCGAACGACAGGTAGTGAGCAGTTCTTC.

This clone is a singleton in its sample. The chain combines TRBV19 with TRBJ1-2; D perhaps matches TRBD1 (5 bases). Trimming removed 0 bases from V and 5 bases from J, with 22 bases in between. Germline loops: CDR1 LNHDA, CDR2 SQIVND (reference sequence). The CDR3 sequence is 18 residues long. In nucleotides, the CDR3 is TGTGCCAGTAGTATAGATTCGGGCGGGACTCCCGTGGCATATGGCTACACCTTC. It translates to CASSIDSGGTPVAYGYTF.

This clone has ten or more counts. CDR3 nucleotide sequence: TGTGCCAGCAGTCCAGCGGCTAACTATGGCTACACCTTC. This gives the protein CASSPAANYGYTF. This chain uses TRBV27 with TRBJ1-2; D not resolved. There are 13 residues in the CDR3. Trimming stripped 5 bases from V and 0 bases from J, with 7 bases between. CDR1 and CDR2 (germline): MNHEY, SMNVEV (reference sequence).

The chain couples TRBV7-2 to TRBJ1-1; D not resolved. V was pared by 1 base and J by 1 base, with 4 bases between. The CDR3 totals 13 residues. In germline, CDR1 is SGHTA, CDR2 FQGNSA. The CDR3 loop is CASSLGQNTEAFF. In nucleotides, the CDR3 is TGTGCCAGCAGCTTAGGACAGAACACTGAAGCTTTCTTT.

V is TRBV29-1 and J is TRBJ2-1, with 9 bases aligning to TRBD2. The CDR3 runs to 15 residues. Germline V gene lookup returns CDR1 SQVTM and CDR2 ANQGSEA. The V segment lost 0 bases and the J segment 4 bases; nucleotides outside the gene matches: 4. The CDR3 spells CSVEDRSGRYNEQFF. The CDR3, as DNA: TGCAGCGTTGAAGATCGTAGCGGGAGATACAATGAGCAGTTCTTC.

The chain recombines TRBV15 with TRBJ2-2; a weak D match, TRBD1 (7 bases). V was shortened by 5 bases and J by 1 base, with 20 bases between the two germline ends. The CDR3 has 18 residues. Germline values: CDR1 LNHNV, CDR2 YYDKDF (reference sequence). The DNA for the CDR3 is TGTGCCACCAGCTCAGGGGGACTCTTCGTCGAGAACACCGGGGAGCTGTTTTTT. Protein sequence: CATSSGGLFVENTGELFF.

This clone has at least ten counts. V gene TRBV7-6 combines with J gene TRBJ2-2; TRBD1 is a possible D gene (7 bases). The germline gives CDR1 SGHVS, CDR2 FNYEAQ. The V and J ends lost 2 bases and 4 bases respectively, with 20 bases between them. This CDR3 is built from 18 residues. CDR3 in amino acids: CASSLNFGGQGVTGELFF. CDR3 DNA: TGTGCCAGCAGCTTAAATTTTGGAGGGCAGGGGGTCACCGGGGAGCTGTTTTTT.

The chain recombines TRBV5-4 with TRBJ2-1, with 9 positions matching TRBD2. V shed 0 bases, J shed 6 bases, and the junction held 7 bases outside the gene matches. Germline CDR1 reads SGHNT; CDR2 reads YYREEE (reference sequence). The CDR3 totals 16 residues. The CDR3 sequence: CASSLAGGRASNEQFF. Here the CDR3 DNA reads TGTGCCAGCAGCTTGGCGGGCGGGAGGGCCTCCAATGAGCAGTTCTTC.

The chain has TRBV29-1 and TRBJ2-3, with TRBD2 matching 8 bases. The CDR3 has 11 residues. Per the germline V gene, CDR1 is SQVTM and CDR2 is ANQGSEA. With 5 bases clipped from V and 10 bases from J, the junction kept 5 bases outside the gene matches. The CDR3 coding sequence is TGCAGCGTTAGGGAGCGGGAGTCGCAGTATTTT. This encodes CSVRERESQYF.

V gene TRBV5-6 combines with J gene TRBJ1-5, with a tentative D call TRBD1 (6 bases). The CDR3 has 17 residues. Germline V lookup: CDR1 SGHDT, CDR2 YYEEEE. Trimming took 1 base from V and 0 from J, leaving 14 bases between them. The CDR3 DNA is TGTGCCAGCAGCTTGTACCTGGACAGTTATAGCAATCAGCCCCAGCATTTT. It codes for CASSLYLDSYSNQPQHF.

The gene calls are TRBV11-3 and TRBJ2-1; a weak D match, TRBD1 (5 bases). The CDR3 loop spans 14 amino acids. Germline CDR1 is SGHNT and CDR2 is YENEEA. Trimming removed 1 base from V and 5 bases from J, with 9 bases in between. The DNA of the CDR3 is TGTGCCAGCAGCTTAGCAGGGTTGGACAATGAGCAGTTCTTC. Protein sequence: CASSLAGLDNEQFF.